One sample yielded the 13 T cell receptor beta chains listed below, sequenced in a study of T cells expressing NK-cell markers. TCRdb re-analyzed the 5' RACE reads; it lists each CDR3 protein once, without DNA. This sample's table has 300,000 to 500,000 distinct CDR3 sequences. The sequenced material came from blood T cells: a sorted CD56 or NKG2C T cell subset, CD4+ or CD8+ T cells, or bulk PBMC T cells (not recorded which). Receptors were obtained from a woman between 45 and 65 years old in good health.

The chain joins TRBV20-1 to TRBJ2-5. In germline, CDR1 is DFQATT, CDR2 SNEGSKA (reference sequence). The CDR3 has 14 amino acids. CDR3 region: CSAWKGRSSETQYF.

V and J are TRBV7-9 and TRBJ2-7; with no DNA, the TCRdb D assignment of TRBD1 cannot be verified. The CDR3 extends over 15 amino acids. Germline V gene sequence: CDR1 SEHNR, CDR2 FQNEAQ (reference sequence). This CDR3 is CASSSERTGFDEQYF.

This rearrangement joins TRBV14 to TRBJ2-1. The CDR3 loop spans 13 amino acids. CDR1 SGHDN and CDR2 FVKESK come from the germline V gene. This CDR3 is CASSQQVRGEQFF.

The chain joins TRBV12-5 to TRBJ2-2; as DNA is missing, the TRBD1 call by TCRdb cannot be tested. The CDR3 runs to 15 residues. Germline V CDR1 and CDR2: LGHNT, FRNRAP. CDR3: CASGAWTSNTGELFF.

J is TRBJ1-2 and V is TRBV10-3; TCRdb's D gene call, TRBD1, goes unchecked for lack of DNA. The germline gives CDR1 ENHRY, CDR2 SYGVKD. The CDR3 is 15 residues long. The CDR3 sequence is CAISVQGPTGYGYTF.

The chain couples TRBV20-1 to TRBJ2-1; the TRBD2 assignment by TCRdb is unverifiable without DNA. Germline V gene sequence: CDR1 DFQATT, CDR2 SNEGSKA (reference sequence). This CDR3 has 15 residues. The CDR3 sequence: CSATPRSRGYNEQFF.

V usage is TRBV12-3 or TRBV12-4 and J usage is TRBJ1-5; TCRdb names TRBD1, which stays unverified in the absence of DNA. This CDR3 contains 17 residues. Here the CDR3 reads CASSLGRGTGDNQPQHF.

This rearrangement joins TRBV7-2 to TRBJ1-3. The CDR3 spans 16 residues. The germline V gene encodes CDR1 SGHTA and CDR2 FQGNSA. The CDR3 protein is CASSYGRSNSGNTIYF.

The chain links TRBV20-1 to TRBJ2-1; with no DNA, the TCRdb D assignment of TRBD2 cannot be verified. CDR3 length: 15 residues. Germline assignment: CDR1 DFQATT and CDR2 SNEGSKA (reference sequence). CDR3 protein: CSARDGRESREEQFF.

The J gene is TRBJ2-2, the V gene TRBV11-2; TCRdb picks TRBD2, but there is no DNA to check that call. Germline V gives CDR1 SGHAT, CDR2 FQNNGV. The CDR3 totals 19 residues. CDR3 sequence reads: CASSLEIAGGGLDTGELFF.

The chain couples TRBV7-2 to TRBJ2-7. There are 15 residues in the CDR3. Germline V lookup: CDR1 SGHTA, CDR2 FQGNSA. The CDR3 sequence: CASRLAAGASYEQYF.

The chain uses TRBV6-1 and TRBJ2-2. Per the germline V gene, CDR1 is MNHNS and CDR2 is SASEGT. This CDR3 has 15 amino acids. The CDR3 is CATIEVHYGTGELFF.

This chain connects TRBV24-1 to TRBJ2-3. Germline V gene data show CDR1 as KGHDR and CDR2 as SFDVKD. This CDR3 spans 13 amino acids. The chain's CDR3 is CATSTLVTDTQYF.